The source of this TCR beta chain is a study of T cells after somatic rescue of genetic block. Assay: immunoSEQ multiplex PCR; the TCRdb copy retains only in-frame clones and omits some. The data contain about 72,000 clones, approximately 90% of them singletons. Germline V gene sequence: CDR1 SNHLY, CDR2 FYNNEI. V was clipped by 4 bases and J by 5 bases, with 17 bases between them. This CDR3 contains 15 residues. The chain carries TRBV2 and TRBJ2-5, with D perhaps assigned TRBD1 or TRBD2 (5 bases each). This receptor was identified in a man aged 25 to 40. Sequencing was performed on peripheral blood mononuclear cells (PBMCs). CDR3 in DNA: TGTGCCAGCAGTGGATTCGGGCAGGGCGGGGAGACCCAGTACTTC. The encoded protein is CASSGFGQGGETQYF.